These 12 T cell receptor beta chains were sequenced from one sample in a study of blood T cell repertoires in COVID-19 (dated by TCRdb to between 2020 and 2021). Library method: the immunoSEQ multiplex PCR assay. TCRdb took over this immuneACCESS table, retaining in-frame rearrangements with V and J assigned. Such tables are incomplete; in checked studies, under half of the missing clones stem from an unresolved V gene, and the remainder is unexplained. Within this sample are a few hundred thousand clones, with 75% to 90% of them counted one time only. In total, the top ten clones hold 1.2% of the sample. The material sequenced was PBMCs or T cells enriched from blood (not recorded which). The receptors come from a young man who had recovered from COVID-19.

This clone showed up just once. This chain connects TRBV6-5 to TRBJ1-2; 9 bases match TRBD1. The CDR3 consists of 13 residues. Per the germline V gene, CDR1 is MNHEY and CDR2 is SVGAGI. V was clipped by 8 bases and J by 4 bases; unmatched bases: 5. CDR3 sequence: CASLRQGGYGYTF. CDR3 nucleotides: TGTGCCAGCCTTCGACAGGGGGGCTATGGCTACACCTTC.

The CDR3 region has the DNA TGTGCCAGCAGCTTTGCAGGGGTCGGTGAGCAGTTCTTC. Its translation: CASSFAGVGEQFF. The chain is built from TRBV11-1 and TRBJ2-1; D possibly corresponds to TRBD1 (6 bases). V lost 3 bases and J lost 9, with 12 bases in between. Germline CDR1 and CDR2: SGHAT and FQDESV (reference sequence). This CDR3 region has 13 residues.

The rearrangement links TRBV7-2 to TRBJ2-1; TRBD2 might be the D (7 bases). Trimming removed 5 bases at V and 2 bases at J, with 19 bases between. This CDR3 spans 17 amino acids. Germline CDR1 reads SGHTA; CDR2 reads FQGNSA. This chain's CDR3 is CASSKRGGGATYNEQFF. The CDR3 DNA follows: TGTGCCAGCAGCAAAAGAGGGGGGGGCGCGACCTACAATGAGCAGTTCTTC.

The chain links TRBV9 to TRBJ2-2; 9 bases agree with TRBD2. The V and J ends lost 4 bases and 4 bases, in that order; junction bases with no gene match: 5. The CDR3 has 15 amino acids. CDR1 and CDR2 (germline): SGDLS, YYNGEE. As DNA, the CDR3 is TGTGCCAGCAGCTTCGGGACTAGCCGCACCGGGGAGCTGTTTTTT. This translates into CASSFGTSRTGELFF.

J is TRBJ2-1 and V is TRBV9; D unclear. This CDR3 contains 15 residues. The V gene's germline CDR1 is SGDLS and CDR2 YYNGEE. The ends were cut back, 4 bases at V and 5 bases at J, with 16 bases in the middle. In DNA form, the CDR3 reads TGTGCCAGCAGCCCCCGGAATAGCCGGGACAATGAGCAGTTCTTC. Its translation: CASSPRNSRDNEQFF.

The chain couples TRBV5-1 to TRBJ2-1, with TRBD2 identical over 9 bases. Germline CDR1 reads SGHRS; CDR2 reads YFSETQ. The CDR3 has 15 residues. V was pared by 3 bases and J by 6 bases, with 7 bases of the junction left unmatched. The CDR3 is CASSSLAGQTNEQFF. The CDR3 nucleotides read TGCGCCAGCAGCTCACTAGCGGGCCAAACCAATGAGCAGTTCTTC.

This clone has just a few counts. The rearrangement links TRBV2 to TRBJ1-1; the match to TRBD1 covers 11 bases. V lost 6 bases and J lost 7; bases outside the gene matches: 4. Germline V gene sequence: CDR1 SNHLY, CDR2 FYNNEI. The CDR3 runs to 13 residues. The CDR3 bases are TGTGCCAGCAGGGGACAGGGGGGTGGTGAAGCTTTCTTT. Its protein is CASRGQGGGEAFF.

V gene TRBV30 combines with J gene TRBJ1-1; no reliable D call. V lost 2 bases to trimming and J lost 3 bases, with 10 bases between them. Germline V gives CDR1 GTSNPN, CDR2 SVGIG (reference sequence). The length of the CDR3 is 13 residues. Written as DNA, the CDR3 is TGTGCCTGGAGTTTTACGGGTGACACTGAAGCTTTCTTT. It codes for CAWSFTGDTEAFF.

The sample holds a few counts of this clone. This sample also contains other DNA sequences that code for the same CDR3. The chain carries TRBV5-1 and TRBJ2-2; 15 bases agree with TRBD2. The CDR3 runs to 17 residues. Trimming removed 4 bases from V and 4 bases from J; junction bases left unmatched: 5. The germline CDR1 and CDR2 sequences are SGHRS and YFSETQ. The CDR3 DNA follows: TGCGCCAGCAGCAGGGGACTAGCGGGAGGTTTCACCGGGGAGCTGTTTTTT. As protein: CASSRGLAGGFTGELFF.

The V gene is TRBV3-1 (or the pseudogene TRBV3-2), the J gene TRBJ1-3; possibly TRBD1 for D (6 bases). Per the germline V gene, CDR1 is LGHDT and CDR2 is YNNKEL (reference sequence). V lost 0 bases to trimming and J lost 0 bases, with 15 bases between them. This CDR3 spans 18 amino acids. This chain's CDR3 is CASSQEGGTPSSGNTIYF. CDR3 bases: TGTGCCAGCAGCCAAGAGGGAGGGACACCAAGCTCTGGAAACACCATATATTTT.

The V gene is TRBV27, the J gene TRBJ1-2; 10 nucleotides match TRBD1. This CDR3 region has 15 residues. The germline gives CDR1 MNHEY, CDR2 SMNVEV (reference sequence). V gave up 0 bases and J gave up 8 bases; unmatched junction bases: 6. The CDR3 nucleotides read TGTGCCAGCAGTTTATCGTTGGGACAGGGGAACGGCTACACCTTC. Protein product: CASSLSLGQGNGYTF.

Worth noting for this clone: Other nucleotide sequences from this sample produce the same CDR3. The chain joins TRBV5-1 to TRBJ2-7, with D perhaps TRBD1 (5 bases). The germline V gene encodes CDR1 SGHRS and CDR2 YFSETQ. This CDR3 spans 13 amino acids. V lost 0 bases, J lost 1 base, and 5 bases lay in between. In DNA, the CDR3 is TGCGCCAGCAGCTTGGGACAGTCCTACGAGCAGTACTTC. It codes for CASSLGQSYEQYF.